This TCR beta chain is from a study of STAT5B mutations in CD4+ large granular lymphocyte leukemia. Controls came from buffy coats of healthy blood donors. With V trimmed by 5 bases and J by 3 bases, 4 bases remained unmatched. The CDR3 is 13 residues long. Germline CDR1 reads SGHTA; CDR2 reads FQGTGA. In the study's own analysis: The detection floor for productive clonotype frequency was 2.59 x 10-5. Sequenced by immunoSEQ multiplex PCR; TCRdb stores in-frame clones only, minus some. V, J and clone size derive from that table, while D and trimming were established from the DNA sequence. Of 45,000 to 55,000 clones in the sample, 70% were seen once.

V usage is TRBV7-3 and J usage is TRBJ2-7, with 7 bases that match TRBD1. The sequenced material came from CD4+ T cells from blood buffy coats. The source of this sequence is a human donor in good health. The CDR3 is CASSPGTVYEQYF. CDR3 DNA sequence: TGTGCCAGCAGCCCCGGGACAGTCTACGAGCAGTACTTC.